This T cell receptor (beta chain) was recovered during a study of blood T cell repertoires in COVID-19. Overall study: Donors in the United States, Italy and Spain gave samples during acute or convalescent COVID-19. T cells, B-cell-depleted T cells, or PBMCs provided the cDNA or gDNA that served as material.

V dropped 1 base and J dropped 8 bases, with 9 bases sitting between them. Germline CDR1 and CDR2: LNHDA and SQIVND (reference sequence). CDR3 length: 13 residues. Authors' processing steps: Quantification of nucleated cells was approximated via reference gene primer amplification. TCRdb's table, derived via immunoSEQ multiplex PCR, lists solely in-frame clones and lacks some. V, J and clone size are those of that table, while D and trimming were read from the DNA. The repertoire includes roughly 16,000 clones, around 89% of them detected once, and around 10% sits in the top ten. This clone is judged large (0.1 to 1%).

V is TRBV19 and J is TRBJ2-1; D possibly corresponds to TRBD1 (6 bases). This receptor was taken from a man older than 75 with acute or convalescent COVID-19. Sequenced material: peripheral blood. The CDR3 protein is CASSIVSGDEQFF. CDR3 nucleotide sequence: TGTGCCAGTAGTATAGTTTCAGGGGATGAGCAGTTCTTC.